The source of this T cell receptor beta chain is a study of blood T cell repertoires in COVID-19. The CDR3 loop spans 14 amino acids. Trimming took off 0 bases at V and 4 bases at J, with 9 bases between the two ends. The V gene's germline CDR1 is MGHRA and CDR2 YSYEKL. Data came from immunoSEQ multiplex PCR; TCRdb stores just in-frame clones and leaves some out. The top ten clones hold roughly 4.5% of a sample with around 51,000 clones, 70% to 90% of them seen once. The specimen was peripheral blood. This clonotype was obtained from an older man with active COVID-19. J is TRBJ1-1 and V is TRBV4-1, with D perhaps TRBD1 (6 bases). The CDR3 nucleotides read TGCGCCAGCAGCCAAGAACAGGGTCCCACTGAAGCTTTCTTT. It codes for CASSQEQGPTEAFF.